These T cell receptor beta chains were read from a single sample in a study of cytomegalovirus exposure and HLA in healthy donors. Here immunoSEQ multiplex PCR was the method, and the copy in TCRdb shows in-frame clones only, minus some. The sample shows roughly 96,000 clones, 60% to 75% of them seen only once. The sample comprised PBMCs. All receptors come from a woman aged 70-85 years in good health and CMV-seropositive. Each CDR3 is given with its conserved first and last residue. A D gene is named only where the DNA matches it firmly. Rows may omit the clone size; those that give it use once, few, many or a size class.

J | V | size | D | CDR3 | DNA
TRBJ1-5 | TRBV7-8 | . | . | CASSTRWASGNSNQPQHF | TGTGCCAGCAGCACCAGGTGGGCCTCAGGGAATAGCAATCAGCCCCAGCATTTT
TRBJ1-5 | TRBV2 | . | . | CASAPKRQLRRGQPQHF | TGTGCCAGCGCCCCGAAACGCCAGCTTCGGCGCGGTCAGCCCCAGCATTTT
TRBJ2-1 | TRBV7-3 | few | TRBD2 | CASSSTSGIYNEQFF | TGTGCCAGCAGCTCGACTAGCGGGATCTACAATGAGCAGTTCTTC
TRBJ2-1 | TRBV28 | few | TRBD2 | CASSLPASGGRYNEQFF | TGTGCCAGCAGTTTACCGGCATCGGGGGGGAGATACAATGAGCAGTTCTTC
TRBJ2-5 | TRBV9 | . | TRBD1 | CASNQGDRGETQYF | TGTGCCAGCAACCAGGGGGACAGGGGAGAGACCCAGTACTTC
TRBJ1-5 | TRBV19 | . | . | CASRYRSNSNQPQHF | TGTGCCAGTAGGTACAGGAGTAATAGCAATCAGCCCCAGCATTTT
TRBJ2-7 | TRBV28 | . | . | CASSWSYSYEQYF | TGTGCCAGCAGTTGGAGTTACTCCTACGAGCAGTACTTC
TRBJ2-5 | TRBV7-9 | . | . | CASSSSFVHF | TGTGCCAGCAGCTCGAGTTTCGTACACTTC
TRBJ2-7 | TRBV6-1 | . | . | CASSAGRGSYEQYF | TGTGCCAGCAGCGCCGGAAGGGGCTCCTACGAGCAGTACTTC
TRBJ2-5 | TRBV5-1 | . | . | CASSFFGGRETQYF | TGCGCCAGCAGCTTTTTCGGGGGACGGGAGACCCAGTACTTC
TRBJ2-7 | TRBV27 | once | TRBD1 | CASRRLGQGGISYEQYF | TGTGCCAGCAGACGATTAGGACAGGGGGGGATATCCTACGAGCAGTACTTC
TRBJ2-5 | TRBV11-2 | . | . | CASGGGGETQYF | TGTGCCAGCGGGGGAGGGGGGGAGACCCAGTACTTC
TRBJ2-6 | TRBV11-2 | . | TRBD2 | CASSLELAGGSGANVLTF | TGTGCCAGCAGCTTAGAGCTCGCGGGAGGATCCGGGGCCAACGTCCTGACTTTC
TRBJ2-7 | TRBV28 | . | TRBD1 | CASTSGTATNYEQYF | TGTGCCAGCACCTCAGGGACAGCAACGAACTACGAGCAGTACTTC
TRBJ2-1 | TRBV10-1 | . | . | CASSESGGWNEQFF | TGCGCCAGCAGTGAGTCTGGGGGGTGGAATGAGCAGTTCTTC
TRBJ2-7 | TRBV2 | . | . | CASIPTRQVYEQYF | TGTGCCAGCATTCCTACAAGGCAGGTCTACGAGCAGTACTTC
TRBJ2-7 | TRBV10-3 | . | TRBD1 | CAISERDRTFGEQYF | TGTGCCATCAGTGAGCGGGACAGGACCTTCGGCGAGCAGTACTTC
TRBJ1-1 | TRBV25-1 | . | . | CASSESGGVYTEAFF | TGTGCCAGCAGTGAATCGGGAGGGGTGTACACTGAAGCTTTCTTT
TRBJ2-3 | TRBV7-6 | . | TRBD2 | CASSKLAGTSTDTQYF | TGTGCCAGCAGCAAGCTAGCGGGAACTAGCACAGATACGCAGTATTTT
TRBJ1-6 | TRBV5-1 | . | . | CASSPIYNSPLHF | TGCGCCAGCAGCCCCATCTATAATTCACCCCTCCACTTT
TRBJ1-2 | TRBV5-1 | once | . | CASSLVGQGPSAYGYTF | TGCGCCAGCAGCTTGGTGGGGCAGGGTCCCTCTGCCTATGGCTACACCTTC
TRBJ2-5 | TRBV5-5 | . | TRBD1 | CASSLTGTDQETQYF | TGTGCCAGCAGTCTAACCGGGACAGACCAAGAGACCCAGTACTTC
TRBJ2-2 | TRBV28 | . | TRBD2 | CASSSGGTSNTGELFF | TGTGCCAGCAGTTCCGGGGGGACTAGTAACACCGGGGAGCTGTTTTTT
TRBJ2-7 | TRBV10-3 | . | . | CAISESILGNSYEQYF | TGTGCCATCAGTGAGTCGATCCTAGGAAACTCCTACGAGCAGTACTTC
TRBJ2-1 | TRBV7-3 | . | . | CASSPGGAGWSYNEQFF | TGTGCCAGCAGCCCAGGAGGTGCGGGATGGTCCTACAATGAGCAGTTCTTC
TRBJ2-1 | TRBV6-6 | . | . | CASSRQDSAYNEQFF | TGTGCCAGCAGTCGTCAGGATAGCGCATACAATGAGCAGTTCTTC
TRBJ2-2 | TRBV28 | few | TRBD2 | CASSVGLAGEILKAGELFF | TGTGCCAGCAGTGTTGGACTAGCGGGAGAGATACTAAAGGCCGGGGAGCTGTTTTTT
TRBJ2-1 | TRBV5-1 | few | . | CASSLGQLNNEQFF | TGCGCCAGCAGCTTGGGACAGTTAAACAATGAGCAGTTCTTC
TRBJ1-1 | TRBV19 | . | TRBD1 | CASSPDRDRGTEAFF | TGTGCCAGTAGTCCGGACAGGGACCGGGGCACTGAAGCTTTCTTT
TRBJ2-7 | TRBV27 | . | TRBD2 | CASRVNRDYYEQYF | TGTGCCAGCAGGGTGAACCGGGACTACTACGAGCAGTACTTC
TRBJ2-5 | TRBV11-3 | once | TRBD1 | CASSLGTGAFETQYF | TGTGCCAGCAGCTTAGGGACAGGGGCTTTTGAGACCCAGTACTTC
TRBJ2-2 | TRBV19 | . | TRBD2 | CASRTGTSTGELFF | TGTGCCAGTAGAACCGGGACTAGTACCGGGGAGCTGTTTTTT
TRBJ2-1 | TRBV11-2 | . | TRBD2 | CASSLRLAKVNEQFF | TGTGCCAGCAGCTTACGACTAGCGAAGGTCAATGAGCAGTTCTTC
TRBJ2-1 | TRBV5-1 | once | . | CASSLGPEEYNEQFF | TGCGCCAGCAGCTTGGGTCCGGAGGAATACAATGAGCAGTTCTTC
TRBJ2-5 | TRBV7-2 | once | . | CASSLAGGTQETQYF | TGTGCCAGCAGCTTAGCGGGGGGAACCCAAGAGACCCAGTACTTC
TRBJ2-1 | TRBV7-2 | . | TRBD1 | CASSLGGTVYNEQFF | TGTGCCAGCAGCTTAGGTGGGACAGTCTACAATGAGCAGTTCTTC
TRBJ2-7 | TRBV15 | . | TRBD1 | CATSRVVGRGSYEQYF | TGTGCCACCAGCAGAGTTGTTGGCAGGGGGTCCTACGAGCAGTACTTC
TRBJ2-3 | TRBV7-3 | . | . | CASSPRGSGVTDTQYF | TGTGCCAGCAGCCCCCGTGGTAGCGGCGTCACAGATACGCAGTATTTT
TRBJ2-7 | TRBV7-9 | . | . | CASSLQHYEQYF | TGTGCCAGCAGCTTACAGCACTACGAGCAGTACTTC
TRBJ1-4 | TRBV30 | . | . | CACSVATNEKLFF | TGTGCCTGTTCAGTTGCAACTAATGAAAAACTGTTTTTT
TRBJ1-1 | TRBV29-1 | . | . | CSVEGGLGTEAFF | TGCAGCGTTGAGGGCGGGCTCGGCACTGAAGCTTTCTTT
TRBJ1-4 | TRBV6-1 | . | . | CASLPNTGEKLFF | TGTGCCAGCCTTCCAAACACGGGTGAAAAACTGTTTTTT
TRBJ2-5 | TRBV6-1 | few | . | CASSTALQETQYF | TGTGCCAGCAGTACAGCCCTCCAAGAGACCCAGTACTTC
TRBJ1-6 | TRBV18 | . | . | CASSPQEAGSYNSPLHF | TGTGCCAGCTCACCACAGGAGGCCGGCTCCTATAATTCACCCCTCCACTTT
TRBJ2-3 | TRBV2 | . | TRBD1 | CASRDDRGGTDTQYF | TGTGCCAGCAGGGACGACAGGGGCGGCACAGATACGCAGTATTTT
TRBJ2-7 | TRBV10-3 | . | . | CAISDSRDSLIHEQYF | TGTGCCATCAGTGATTCTCGAGACAGCCTAATCCACGAGCAGTACTTC
TRBJ1-2 | TRBV5-4 | . | TRBD1 | CASSPGQGPFYGYTF | TGTGCCAGCAGCCCAGGACAGGGTCCCTTTTATGGCTACACCTTC
TRBJ1-4 | TRBV4-1 | . | . | CASSYGQINEKLFF | TGCGCCAGCAGCTATGGACAGATTAATGAAAAACTGTTTTTT
TRBJ1-1 | TRBV10-3 | . | . | CAISAGRKGTEAFF | TGTGCCATCAGCGCGGGACGGAAGGGCACTGAAGCTTTCTTT
TRBJ2-4 | TRBV7-8 | . | . | CASSSENIQYF | TGTGCCAGCAGCTCCGAAAACATTCAGTACTTC
TRBJ1-1 | TRBV5-6 | . | TRBD1 | CASSDRDRDFWYTEAFF | TGTGCCAGCAGCGACCGGGACAGGGATTTCTGGTACACTGAAGCTTTCTTT
TRBJ2-7 | TRBV7-9 | . | . | CSSSPPFRVSFYEQYF | TGTTCCAGCAGCCCCCCGTTTAGAGTTAGCTTCTACGAGCAGTACTTC
TRBJ2-1 | TRBV6-1 | . | TRBD2 | CASSVKMAGGGSYNEQFF | TGTGCCAGCAGTGTCAAGATGGCGGGGGGGGGTTCCTACAATGAGCAGTTCTTC
TRBJ1-4 | TRBV10-3 | . | . | CAISEKGVNEKLFF | TGTGCCATCAGTGAGAAGGGGGTTAATGAAAAACTGTTTTTT
TRBJ2-1 | TRBV7-3 | . | TRBD1 | CASSLQTGTYNEQFF | TGTGCCAGCAGCCTCCAGACAGGGACGTACAATGAGCAGTTCTTC
TRBJ2-3 | TRBV7-9 | . | TRBD2 | CASSPGDWAGGTNTQYF | TGTGCCAGCAGCCCTGGGGATTGGGCGGGAGGTACGAATACGCAGTATTTT
TRBJ2-3 | TRBV7-8 | . | . | CASSVATGSTDTQYF | TGTGCCAGCAGCGTAGCCACCGGGAGCACAGATACGCAGTATTTT
TRBJ2-7 | TRBV7-2 | once | . | CASSLQWQDYEQYF | TGTGCCAGCAGCTTACAGTGGCAGGACTACGAGCAGTACTTC
TRBJ1-4 | TRBV4-1 | few | TRBD1 | CASSRTGMFEKLFF | TGCGCCAGCAGCCGGACAGGGATGTTTGAAAAACTGTTTTTT
TRBJ1-5 | TRBV28 | . | TRBD1 | CASTYTYGQGSNQPQHF | TGTGCCAGCACCTACACATATGGACAGGGAAGCAATCAGCCCCAGCATTTT